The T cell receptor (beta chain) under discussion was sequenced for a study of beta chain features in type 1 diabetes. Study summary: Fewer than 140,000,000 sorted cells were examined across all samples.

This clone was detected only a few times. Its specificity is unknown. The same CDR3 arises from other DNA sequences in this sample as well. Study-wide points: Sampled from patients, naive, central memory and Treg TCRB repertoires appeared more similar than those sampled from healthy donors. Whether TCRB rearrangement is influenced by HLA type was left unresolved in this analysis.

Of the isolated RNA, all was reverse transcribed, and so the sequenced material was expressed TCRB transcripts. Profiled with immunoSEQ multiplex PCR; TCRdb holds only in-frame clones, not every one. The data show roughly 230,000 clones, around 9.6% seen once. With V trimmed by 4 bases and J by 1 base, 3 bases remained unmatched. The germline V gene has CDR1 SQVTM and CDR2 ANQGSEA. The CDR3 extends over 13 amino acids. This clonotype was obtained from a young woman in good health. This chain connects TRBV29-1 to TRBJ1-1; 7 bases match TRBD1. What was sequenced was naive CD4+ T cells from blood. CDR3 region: CSVARDRNTEAFF. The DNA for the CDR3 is TGCAGCGTTGCCCGGGACAGGAACACTGAAGCTTTCTTT.